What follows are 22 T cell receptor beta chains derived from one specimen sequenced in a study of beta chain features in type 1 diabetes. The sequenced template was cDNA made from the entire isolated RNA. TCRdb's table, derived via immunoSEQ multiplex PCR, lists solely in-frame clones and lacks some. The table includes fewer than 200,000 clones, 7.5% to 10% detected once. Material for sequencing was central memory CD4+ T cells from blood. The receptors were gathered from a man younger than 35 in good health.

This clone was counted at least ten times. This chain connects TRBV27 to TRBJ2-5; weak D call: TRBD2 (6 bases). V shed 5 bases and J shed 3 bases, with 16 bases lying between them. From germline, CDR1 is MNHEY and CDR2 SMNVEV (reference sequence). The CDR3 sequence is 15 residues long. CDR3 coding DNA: TGTGCCAGCAGTCCACAGCTAGCGACCAAAGAGACCCAGTACTTC. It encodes CASSPQLATKETQYF.

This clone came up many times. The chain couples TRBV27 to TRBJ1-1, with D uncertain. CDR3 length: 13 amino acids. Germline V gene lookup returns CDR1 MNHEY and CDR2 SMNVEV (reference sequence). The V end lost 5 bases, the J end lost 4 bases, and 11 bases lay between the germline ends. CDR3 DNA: TGTGCCAGCAGTGTGGCTGCTGGCACTGAAGCTTTCTTT. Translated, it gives CASSVAAGTEAFF.

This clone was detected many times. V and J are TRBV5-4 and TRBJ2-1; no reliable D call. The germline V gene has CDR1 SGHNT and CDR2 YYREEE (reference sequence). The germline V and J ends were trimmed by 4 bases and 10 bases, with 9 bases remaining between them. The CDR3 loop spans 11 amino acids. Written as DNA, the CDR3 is TGTGCCAGCAGCCAAGAGGAGGAGCAGTTCTTC. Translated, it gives CASSQEEEQFF.

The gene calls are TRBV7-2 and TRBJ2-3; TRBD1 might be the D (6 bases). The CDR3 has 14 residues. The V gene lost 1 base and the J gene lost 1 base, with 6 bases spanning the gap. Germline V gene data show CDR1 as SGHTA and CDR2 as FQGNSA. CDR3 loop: CASSLEGGTDTQYF. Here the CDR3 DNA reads TGTGCCAGCAGCTTAGAGGGGGGCACAGATACGCAGTATTTT.

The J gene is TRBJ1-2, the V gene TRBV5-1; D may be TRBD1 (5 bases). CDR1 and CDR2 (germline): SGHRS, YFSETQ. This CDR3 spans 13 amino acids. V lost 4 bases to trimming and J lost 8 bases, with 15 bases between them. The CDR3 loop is CASSPDRREGYTF. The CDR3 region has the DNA TGCGCCAGCAGCCCCGACAGAAGAGAAGGCTACACCTTC. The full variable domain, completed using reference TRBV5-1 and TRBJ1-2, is KAGVTQTPRYLIKTRGQQVTLSCSPISGHRSVSWYQQTPGQGLQFLFEYFSETQRNKGNFPGRFSGRQFSNSRSEMNVSTLELGDSALYLCASSPDRREGYTFGSGTRLTVV.

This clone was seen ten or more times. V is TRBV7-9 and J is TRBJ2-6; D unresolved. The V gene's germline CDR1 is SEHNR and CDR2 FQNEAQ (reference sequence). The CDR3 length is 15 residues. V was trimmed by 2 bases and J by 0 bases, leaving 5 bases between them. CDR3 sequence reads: CASSLFLSGANVLTF. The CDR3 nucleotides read TGTGCCAGCAGCTTATTCCTCTCTGGGGCCAACGTCCTGACTTTC.

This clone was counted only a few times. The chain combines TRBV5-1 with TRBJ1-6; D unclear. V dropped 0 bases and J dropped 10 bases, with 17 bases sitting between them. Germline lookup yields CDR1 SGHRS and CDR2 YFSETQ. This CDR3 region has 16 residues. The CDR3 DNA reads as TGCGCCAGCAGCTTGGCGGCCGGGGAGGGATGGTCACCCCTCCACTTT. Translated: CASSLAAGEGWSPLHF.

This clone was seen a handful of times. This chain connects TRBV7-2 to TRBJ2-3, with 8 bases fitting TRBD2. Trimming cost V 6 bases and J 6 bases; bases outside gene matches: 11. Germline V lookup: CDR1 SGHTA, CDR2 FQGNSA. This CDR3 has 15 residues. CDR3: CASRLAVTPYDTQYF. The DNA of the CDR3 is TGTGCCAGCAGACTAGCGGTGACCCCCTACGATACGCAGTATTTT.

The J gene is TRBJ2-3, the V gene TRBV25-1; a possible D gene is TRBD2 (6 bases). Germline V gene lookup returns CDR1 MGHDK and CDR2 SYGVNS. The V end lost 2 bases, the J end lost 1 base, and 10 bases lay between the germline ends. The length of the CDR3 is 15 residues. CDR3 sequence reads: CASSEVRGRTDTQYF. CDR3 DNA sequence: TGTGCCAGCAGTGAAGTGCGGGGACGCACAGATACGCAGTATTTT.

The CDR3 sequence is CAWRIWTSGTPQYF. Written as DNA, the CDR3 is TGTGCCTGGAGAATCTGGACTAGCGGGACCCCCCAGTACTTC. The J gene is TRBJ2-5, the V gene TRBV30, with TRBD2 matching 12 bases. The germline V gene encodes CDR1 GTSNPN and CDR2 SVGIG (reference sequence). The CDR3 runs to 14 residues. The ends lost 3 bases at V and 9 bases at J; junction bases unmatched: 8.

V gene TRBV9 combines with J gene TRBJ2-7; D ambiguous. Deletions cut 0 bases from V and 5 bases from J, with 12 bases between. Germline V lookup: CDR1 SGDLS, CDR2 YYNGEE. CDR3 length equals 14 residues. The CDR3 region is CASSVARFTHEQYF. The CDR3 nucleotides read TGTGCCAGCAGCGTAGCCAGGTTTACCCACGAGCAGTACTTC.

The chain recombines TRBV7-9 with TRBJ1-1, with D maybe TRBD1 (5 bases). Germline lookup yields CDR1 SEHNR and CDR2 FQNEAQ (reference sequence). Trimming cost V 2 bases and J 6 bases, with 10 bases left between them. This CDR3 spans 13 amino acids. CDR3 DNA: TGTGCCAGCAGCTTATGGGGGGAGCCTGAAGCTTTCTTT. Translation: CASSLWGEPEAFF.

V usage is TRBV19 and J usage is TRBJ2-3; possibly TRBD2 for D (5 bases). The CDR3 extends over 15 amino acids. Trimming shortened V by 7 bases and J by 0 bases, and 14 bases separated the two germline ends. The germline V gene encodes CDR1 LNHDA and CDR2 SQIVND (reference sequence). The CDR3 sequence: CASTRGRTSTDTQYF. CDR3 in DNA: TGTGCCAGTACCCGAGGGAGAACTAGCACAGATACGCAGTATTTT.

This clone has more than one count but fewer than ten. CDR3 amino acids: CSVESNLEETQYF. CDR3 DNA sequence: TGCAGCGTTGAAAGCAATCTGGAGGAGACCCAGTACTTC. The chain uses TRBV29-1 and TRBJ2-5; D is unresolved. The V gene lost 2 bases and the J gene lost 5 bases, with 12 bases spanning the gap. The CDR3 contains 13 residues. Germline CDR1 and CDR2: SQVTM and ANQGSEA.

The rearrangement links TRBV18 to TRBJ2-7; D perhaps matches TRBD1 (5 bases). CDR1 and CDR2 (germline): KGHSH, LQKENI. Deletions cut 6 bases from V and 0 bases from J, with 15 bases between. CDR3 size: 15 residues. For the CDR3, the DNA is TGTGCCAGCTCGTTAGGGGCCAGTAGCTCCTACGAGCAGTACTTC. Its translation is CASSLGASSSYEQYF.

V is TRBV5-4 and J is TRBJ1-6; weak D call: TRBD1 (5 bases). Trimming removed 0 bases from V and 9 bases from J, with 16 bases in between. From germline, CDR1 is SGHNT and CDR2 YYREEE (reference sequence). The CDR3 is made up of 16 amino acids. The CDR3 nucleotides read TGTGCCAGCAGCTTGGGGCAGGGTGGCCCTGGTTCACCCCTCCACTTT. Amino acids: CASSLGQGGPGSPLHF.

The chain's CDR3 is CASSLYRGLETQYF. CDR3 coding DNA: TGCGCCAGCAGCTTGTACAGGGGATTAGAGACCCAGTACTTC. The chain joins TRBV5-1 to TRBJ2-5, with 7 bases that match TRBD1. Germline CDR1 reads SGHRS; CDR2 reads YFSETQ. V lost 1 base and J lost 4; bases outside the gene matches: 4. The CDR3 runs 14 residues.

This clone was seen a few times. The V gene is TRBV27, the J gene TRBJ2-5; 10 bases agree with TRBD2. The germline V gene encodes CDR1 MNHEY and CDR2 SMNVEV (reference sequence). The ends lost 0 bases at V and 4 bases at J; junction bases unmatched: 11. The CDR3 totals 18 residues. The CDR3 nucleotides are TGTGCCAGCAGTTTATCGGTAGCTAGCGGGGGATTGGGAGAGACCCAGTACTTC. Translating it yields CASSLSVASGGLGETQYF.

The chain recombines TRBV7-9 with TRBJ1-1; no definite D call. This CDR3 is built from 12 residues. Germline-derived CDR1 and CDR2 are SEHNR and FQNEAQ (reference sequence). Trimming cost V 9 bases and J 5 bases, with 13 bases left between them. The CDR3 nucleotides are TGTGCCAGTTTGTACGGGGAAACTGAAGCTTTCTTT. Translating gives CASLYGETEAFF.

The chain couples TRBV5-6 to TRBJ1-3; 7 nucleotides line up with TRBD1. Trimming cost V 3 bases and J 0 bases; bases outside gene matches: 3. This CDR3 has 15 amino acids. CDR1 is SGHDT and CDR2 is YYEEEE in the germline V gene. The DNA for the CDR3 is TGTGCCAGCAGCTCCAGGGGGTTCTCTGGAAACACCATATATTTT. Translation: CASSSRGFSGNTIYF.

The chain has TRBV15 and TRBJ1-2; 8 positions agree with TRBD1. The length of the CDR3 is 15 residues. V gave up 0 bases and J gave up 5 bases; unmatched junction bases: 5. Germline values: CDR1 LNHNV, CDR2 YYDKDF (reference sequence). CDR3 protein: CATSRDWDRIYGYTF. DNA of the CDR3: TGTGCCACCAGCAGAGATTGGGACAGGATTTATGGCTACACCTTC.

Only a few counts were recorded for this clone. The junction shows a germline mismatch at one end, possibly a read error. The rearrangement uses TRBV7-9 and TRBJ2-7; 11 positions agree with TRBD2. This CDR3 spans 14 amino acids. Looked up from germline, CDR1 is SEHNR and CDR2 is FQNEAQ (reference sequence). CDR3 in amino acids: CASSLAGGPYEQYF. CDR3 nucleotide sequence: TGTGCCAGCAGCCTAGCGGGGGGTCCCTACGAGCAGTACTTC.